This TCR beta chain was recovered during a study of blood T cells in healthy people across ages. A J-beta primer mix and a sample-barcoded 5' primer were used in a second PCR of roughly 6 to 11 cycles. TCRdb re-called the 5' RACE reads with MiXCR, one entry per CDR3 protein. The sample consists of more than 500,000 distinct CDR3 sequences, 25% to 30% of them appearing once. Each sample gave at least 7 million isolated PBMCs. The germline V gene has CDR1 GTSNPN and CDR2 SVGIG (reference sequence). CDR3 length equals 13 residues. The V end lost 2 bases, the J end lost 6 bases, and 11 bases lay between the germline ends.

This TCR derives from a woman between 70 and 85 years old in good health. The chain employs TRBV30 and TRBJ1-5; tentative D call: TRBD1 (6 bases). Specimen: blood. This CDR3 is CAWSTAGAQPQHF. The CDR3 DNA follows: TGTGCCTGGAGTACGGCAGGGGCTCAGCCCCAGCATTTT.